This TCR beta chain comes out of a study of technical replicates of blood from several donors. Germline CDR1 reads SGHTA; CDR2 reads FQGNSA. J gave up 4 bases and V 1 base, and 4 bases lay outside the gene matches. The CDR3 has 15 amino acids. Clones were sequenced by immunoSEQ multiplex PCR, and TCRdb holds only the in-frame ones, with some missing. The table has about 83,000 clones, 90% to 95% seen once. This chain connects TRBV7-2 to TRBJ2-7; 10 positions agree with TRBD1. This TCR was sampled from a human donor in good health. The sample was T cells isolated from PBMCs. CDR3 sequence reads: CASSLDGGQGYEQYF. The DNA for the CDR3 is TGTGCCAGCAGCTTAGACGGGGGACAGGGGTACGAGCAGTACTTC.